This passage covers 12 T cell receptor beta chains from one sample sequenced in a study of vaccination and CD4 T cells after COVID-19. Using its own MiXCR run on the PCR reads, TCRdb lists one record per CDR3 protein. The sample yields 15,000 to 20,000 distinct CDR3 sequences, about 62% seen once. This material consisted of CD4+ T cells from blood, taken after SARS-CoV-2 vaccination. The receptors originated from a human donor who had recovered from COVID-19.

The V and J genes are TRBV28 and TRBJ2-1; D unclear. This CDR3 has 13 residues. Trimming removed 5 bases from V and 14 bases from J, with 19 bases in between. Germline V CDR1 and CDR2: MDHEN, SYDVKM. The CDR3 coding sequence is TGTGCCAGCAGTCCGAACATATTGGGATCGAAGTTCTTC. It codes for CASSPNILGSKFF.

This clonotype showed up just a few times. This sequence joins TRBV7-9 and TRBJ1-6; TRBD1 might be the D (6 bases). Germline V gene lookup returns CDR1 SEHNR and CDR2 FQNEAQ (reference sequence). Trimming pared 5 bases from V and 4 bases from J, leaving 12 bases between. This CDR3 has 15 amino acids. In DNA, the CDR3 is TGTGCCAGCAGCCCAACAGGGATTTATAATTCACCCCTCCACTTT. This translates into CASSPTGIYNSPLHF.

Here the CDR3 DNA reads TGCAGTGCTAGAGATGGCGGACTAGCGGGAGGCCCGCGCTCCTACGAGCAGTACTTC. Amino acid sequence: CSARDGGLAGGPRSYEQYF. This sequence joins TRBV20-1 and TRBJ2-7, with 14 bases fitting TRBD2. This CDR3 is 19 amino acids long. Germline V gene sequence: CDR1 DFQATT, CDR2 SNEGSKA (reference sequence). V trimming: 0 bases; J trimming: 0 bases; junction bases outside the gene matches: 10.

This rearrangement joins TRBV20-1 to TRBJ2-7, with a weak D call TRBD2 (6 bases). CDR3 length: 14 residues. The germline V gene encodes CDR1 DFQATT and CDR2 SNEGSKA (reference sequence). V lost 5 bases to trimming and J lost 0 bases, with 14 bases between them. The CDR3 loop is CSASPAGPSYEQYF. The CDR3 DNA reads TGCAGTGCTTCCCCAGCGGGCCCCTCCTACGAGCAGTACTTC.

This clonotype occurred once. V and J are TRBV24-1 and TRBJ2-2; a possible D gene is TRBD1 (5 bases). Germline V gene data show CDR1 as KGHDR and CDR2 as SFDVKD. Trimming left V 3 bases short and J 2 bases short, with 15 bases between. CDR3 length: 17 residues. CDR3 sequence (DNA): TGTGCCACCAGTGATCCTACGAGACAGCCAAACACCGGGGAGCTGTTTTTT. It codes for CATSDPTRQPNTGELFF.

The chain carries TRBV6-1 and TRBJ1-1; tentative D call: TRBD1 (5 bases). The CDR3 contains 15 residues. The V and J ends lost 6 bases and 2 bases respectively, with 16 bases between them. Germline-derived CDR1 and CDR2 are MNHNS and SASEGT. For the CDR3, the DNA is TGTGCCAGCAGCCGCCAAGACAGCCCCAACACTGAAGCTTTCTTT. This encodes CASSRQDSPNTEAFF.

This chain links TRBV19 with TRBJ1-5; D is uncertain. This CDR3 is built from 13 residues. The germline V gene has CDR1 LNHDA and CDR2 SQIVND (reference sequence). V was pared by 2 bases and J by 8 bases, with 10 bases between. In DNA form, the CDR3 reads TGTGCCAGTAGTATAAGGGTCGGGGAGCCCCAGCATTTT. Translated: CASSIRVGEPQHF.

For the CDR3, the DNA is TGTGCCAGCAGTGCGCAGCCTGAGGGGGGGACTAGCGGGTACAATGAGCAGTTCTTC. Its translation: CASSAQPEGGTSGYNEQFF. This chain uses TRBV6-1 with TRBJ2-1, with 12 bases matching TRBD2. This CDR3 is built from 19 residues. Germline V gene lookup returns CDR1 MNHNS and CDR2 SASEGT. With 4 bases clipped from V and 4 bases from J, the junction kept 14 bases outside the gene matches.

The genes are TRBV18 and TRBJ2-4, with 12 nucleotides matching TRBD2. The CDR3 covers 18 residues. V dropped 5 bases and J dropped 1; count of bases not matched to a gene: 9. Germline CDR1 is KGHSH and CDR2 is LQKENI. The CDR3 DNA reads TGTGCCAGCTCAGACCTACGGACTAGCGGGATCGCCAAAAACATTCAGTACTTC. Translation: CASSDLRTSGIAKNIQYF. The full variable domain, in which reference TRBV18 and TRBJ2-4 provide the parts outside the CDR3, is NAGVMQNPRHLVRRRGQEARLRCSPMKGHSHVYWYRQLPEEGLKFMVYLQKENIIDESGMPKERFSAEFPKEGPSILRIQQVVRGDSAAYFCASSDLRTSGIAKNIQYFGAGTRLSVL.

This clonotype was counted a few times. The chain has TRBV5-4 and TRBJ2-7; TRBD2 might be the D (7 bases). The CDR3 loop spans 14 amino acids. Germline CDR1 SGHNT, CDR2 YYREEE (reference sequence). V gave up 2 bases and J gave up 3 bases, with 12 bases separating them. CDR3 DNA: TGTGCCAGCAGCTTTGGGGGAGGGGGCTACGAGCAGTACTTC. It is translated as CASSFGGGGYEQYF.

This clonotype came up once. V usage is TRBV2 and J usage is TRBJ2-1, with 10 bases matching TRBD2. Losses at the gene ends were 5 bases for V and 2 bases for J; bases not matched to a gene: 3. The CDR3 is 15 residues long. Germline V gene sequence: CDR1 SNHLY, CDR2 FYNNEI. The CDR3 coding sequence is TGTGCCAGCAGTTTACTAGCGGGACCCTACAATGAGCAGTTCTTC. Protein sequence: CASSLLAGPYNEQFF.

The CDR3: CASSWDRQETQYF. In nucleotides, the CDR3 is TGTGCCAGCAGCTGGGACAGACAAGAGACCCAGTACTTC. The chain employs TRBV7-2 and TRBJ2-5; 7 positions agree with TRBD1. The CDR3 loop spans 13 amino acids. V shed 4 bases and J 2 bases; nucleotides not matched to a gene: 1. Germline-derived CDR1 and CDR2 are SGHTA and FQGNSA.